Listed below are T cell receptor beta chains from one sample, sequenced in a study of T-cell reconstitution after alpha-beta-depleted transplantation in children. TCRdb called the PCR reads again in MiXCR, with one record for every CDR3 protein. The sample gives approximately 400,000 distinct CDR3 sequences, about a tenth of which show up once; 4.5% to 6% is in the top ten. Here the sequenced sample was PBMCs from the stem cell graft donor, taken from the stem cell graft. All receptors derive from a human donor who donated a stem cell graft to a child with acute myeloid leukemia. Both conserved end residues are part of each CDR3. The D gene is left open where the match is weak. Rows may omit the clone size; those that give it use once, few, many or a size class.

V gene: TRBV20-1; clone size: .; D gene: TRBD2; J gene: TRBJ2-1; CDR3 protein: CSASPGTSSSYNEQFF; CDR3 DNA: TGCAGTGCTAGTCCCGGGACTAGTAGCTCCTACAATGAGCAGTTCTTC
V gene: TRBV5-5; clone size: .; D gene: TRBD1; J gene: TRBJ2-3; CDR3 protein: CASSQTGESSQYF; CDR3 DNA: TGTGCCAGCAGCCAGACAGGGGAATCATCGCAGTATTTT
V gene: TRBV10-3; clone size: few; D gene: TRBD1; J gene: TRBJ2-1; CDR3 protein: CAITRGQGKGNEQFF; CDR3 DNA: TGTGCCATCACCCGAGGACAGGGGAAGGGGAATGAGCAGTTCTTC
V gene: TRBV29-1; clone size: many; D gene: .; J gene: TRBJ2-4; CDR3 protein: CSVEDAGENIQYF; CDR3 DNA: TGCAGCGTTGAAGATGCTGGGGAAAACATTCAGTACTTC
V gene: TRBV5-1; clone size: .; D gene: .; J gene: TRBJ1-2; CDR3 protein: CASSLELVAGFYGYTF; CDR3 DNA: TGCGCCAGCAGCTTGGAGCTTGTGGCAGGATTCTATGGCTACACCTTC
V gene: TRBV9; clone size: few; D gene: .; J gene: TRBJ2-3; CDR3 protein: CASSVGPLTLSSTDTQYF; CDR3 DNA: TGTGCCAGCAGCGTAGGCCCCCTGACCTTGAGTAGCACAGATACGCAGTATTTT
V gene: TRBV7-2; clone size: .; D gene: .; J gene: TRBJ2-1; CDR3 protein: CASSSPPGRNEQFF; CDR3 DNA: TGTGCCAGCAGCTCGCCGCCAGGGCGTAATGAGCAGTTCTTC
V gene: TRBV29-1; clone size: .; D gene: TRBD2; J gene: TRBJ2-2; CDR3 protein: CSVDIGTSGRGSGELFF; CDR3 DNA: TGCAGCGTTGACATAGGTACTAGCGGGAGAGGTTCCGGGGAGCTGTTTTTT
V gene: TRBV20-1; clone size: .; D gene: TRBD2; J gene: TRBJ2-1; CDR3 protein: CSAKASGRDTNEQFF; CDR3 DNA: TGCAGTGCTAAGGCTAGCGGGAGGGATACGAATGAGCAGTTCTTC
V gene: TRBV7-2; clone size: .; D gene: .; J gene: TRBJ1-3; CDR3 protein: CASSFQQGAGNTIYF; CDR3 DNA: TGTGCCAGCAGCTTTCAGCAGGGTGCTGGAAACACCATATATTTT
V gene: TRBV4-1; clone size: many; D gene: .; J gene: TRBJ2-7; CDR3 protein: CDSSQAYGTYEQYF; CDR3 DNA: TGCGACAGCAGCCAAGCGTACGGAACCTACGAGCAGTACTTC
V gene: TRBV5-6; clone size: .; D gene: TRBD1; J gene: TRBJ1-5; CDR3 protein: CASSLFLTGVQDQPQHF; CDR3 DNA: TGTGCCAGCAGCTTATTTCTAACAGGGGTACAAGATCAGCCCCAGCATTTT
V gene: TRBV6-2/TRBV6-3; clone size: .; D gene: TRBD2; J gene: TRBJ2-2; CDR3 protein: CASRGSGTSGSGELFF; CDR3 DNA: TGTGCCAGCAGAGGTTCCGGGACTAGCGGCTCCGGGGAGCTGTTTTTT
V gene: TRBV12-3/TRBV12-4; clone size: .; D gene: .; J gene: TRBJ1-5; CDR3 protein: CASMNSNQPQHF; CDR3 DNA: TGTGCCAGCATGAACAGCAATCAGCCCCAGCATTTT
V gene: TRBV7-9; clone size: few; D gene: .; J gene: TRBJ2-7; CDR3 protein: CASSRQGMGEQYF; CDR3 DNA: TGTGCCAGCAGCCGGCAGGGAATGGGGGAGCAGTACTTC
V gene: TRBV20-1; clone size: few; D gene: TRBD2; J gene: TRBJ2-7; CDR3 protein: CSARSGRAYEQYF; CDR3 DNA: TGCAGTGCTAGATCCGGGAGGGCCTACGAGCAGTACTTC
V gene: TRBV20-1; clone size: .; D gene: .; J gene: TRBJ2-3; CDR3 protein: CSARAQVGTDTQYF; CDR3 DNA: TGCAGTGCTAGAGCTCAGGTGGGCACAGATACGCAGTATTTT
V gene: TRBV30; clone size: .; D gene: .; J gene: TRBJ1-1; CDR3 protein: CAWIPMGNTEAFF; CDR3 DNA: TGTGCCTGGATACCGATGGGGAACACTGAAGCTTTCTTT
V gene: TRBV9; clone size: .; D gene: .; J gene: TRBJ1-5; CDR3 protein: CASSVEGGPNQPQHF; CDR3 DNA: TGTGCCAGCAGCGTAGAAGGGGGACCCAATCAGCCCCAGCATTTT
V gene: TRBV5-1; clone size: few; D gene: TRBD1; J gene: TRBJ1-3; CDR3 protein: CASGTGGGNTIYF; CDR3 DNA: TGCGCCAGCGGGACAGGCGGGGGAAACACCATATATTTT
V gene: TRBV27; clone size: .; D gene: TRBD2; J gene: TRBJ2-1; CDR3 protein: CASQVSGMSYNEQFF; CDR3 DNA: TGTGCCAGTCAAGTTAGCGGGATGTCCTACAATGAGCAGTTCTTC
V gene: TRBV12-3/TRBV12-4; clone size: many; D gene: TRBD2; J gene: TRBJ2-1; CDR3 protein: CASGLAGGGGEQFF; CDR3 DNA: TGTGCCAGCGGGCTAGCGGGGGGCGGGGGTGAGCAGTTCTTC
V gene: TRBV7-2; clone size: .; D gene: .; J gene: TRBJ2-3; CDR3 protein: CASSLAGLLVDTQYF; CDR3 DNA: TGTGCCAGCAGCTTAGCGGGCCTTCTGGTAGATACGCAGTATTTT
V gene: TRBV6-2/TRBV6-3; clone size: few; D gene: TRBD2; J gene: TRBJ2-2; CDR3 protein: CATTGLAENTGELFF; CDR3 DNA: TGTGCCACGACAGGACTAGCGGAGAACACCGGGGAGCTGTTTTTT